The 20 T cell receptor beta chains in this list originate from one sample, sequenced in a study of T cell changes during pregnancy in multiple sclerosis. The table came from immunoSEQ multiplex PCR; TCRdb's copy has only in-frame clones and leaves some out. The sample records tens of thousands of clones, 90% to 95% being singletons. The sequences come from peripheral blood, collected in the first trimester of pregnancy. The receptor set was obtained from a female donor with multiple sclerosis, enrolled in a pregnancy study.

The V and J genes are TRBV27 and TRBJ1-6; 7 bases are shared with TRBD1. The CDR3 extends over 14 amino acids. Germline trimming cut 6 bases from V and 7 bases from J; bases unmatched to any gene: 6. CDR1 MNHEY and CDR2 SMNVEV come from the germline V gene (reference sequence). DNA of the CDR3: TGTGCCAGCAGCTTCGACAGGGAGAATTCACCCCTCCACTTT. Its translation is CASSFDRENSPLHF.

This clone was counted between two and nine times. The DNA of the CDR3 is TGTGCCAGCAGCGAGGGGACAGCGAAAAACATTCAGTACTTC. It encodes CASSEGTAKNIQYF. The chain combines TRBV9 with TRBJ2-4; 7 nucleotides agree with TRBD1. With 3 bases clipped from V and 4 bases from J, the junction kept 4 bases outside the gene matches. The CDR3 contains 14 residues. From germline, CDR1 is SGDLS and CDR2 YYNGEE.

The chain couples TRBV4-3 to TRBJ1-1; 7 positions agree with TRBD1. The V gene's germline CDR1 is LGHNA and CDR2 YSLEER. The V and J ends lost 4 bases and 5 bases, in that order; junction bases with no gene match: 19. There are 18 residues in the CDR3. As DNA, the CDR3 is TGCGCCAGCAGCCTAACAAGCAAAGACAGGGCGGTGGCGACTGAAGCTTTCTTT. As protein: CASSLTSKDRAVATEAFF.

V usage is TRBV11-2 and J usage is TRBJ2-1; TRBD2 matches 9 bases. The V gene's germline CDR1 is SGHAT and CDR2 FQNNGV. Germline trimming cut 4 bases from V and 8 bases from J; bases unmatched to any gene: 9. The CDR3 is 15 residues long. In DNA, the CDR3 is TGTGCCAGCAGCTCCCGAGGAGCGGGGGGTTATGAGCAGTTCTTC. Translation: CASSSRGAGGYEQFF.

The V call is TRBV6-1, the J call TRBJ1-3; D unclear. Germline loops: CDR1 MNHNS, CDR2 SASEGT. Trimming left V 2 bases short and J 0 bases short, with 5 bases between. The CDR3 sequence is 14 residues long. In DNA form, the CDR3 reads TGTGCCAGCAGTGAAATAGCCTCTGGAAACACCATATATTTT. Amino acid sequence: CASSEIASGNTIYF.

This clone was recorded once. The chain uses TRBV7-2 and TRBJ1-2; TRBD1 matches 9 bases. Trimming at V came to 3 bases and at J to 8 bases, leaving 4 bases not matched to a gene. The CDR3 has 13 residues. CDR1 is SGHTA, CDR2 FQGNSA, per germline. The DNA of the CDR3 is TGTGCCAGCAGCTTGACAGGGGGGATCGGCTACACCTTC. Its protein product is CASSLTGGIGYTF.

Written as DNA, the CDR3 is TGTGCCACCTCGCAGGGCAGTAGCTCCTACAATGAGCAGTTCTTC. This translates into CATSQGSSSYNEQFF. This sequence joins TRBV11-3 and TRBJ2-1; weak D call: TRBD1 (5 bases). Germline lookup yields CDR1 SGHNT and CDR2 YENEEA. The CDR3 loop spans 15 amino acids. V lost 10 bases, J lost 0 bases, and 16 bases lay in between.

V and J are TRBV15 and TRBJ2-7; 7 bases match TRBD1. After removal of 3 bases from V and 1 base from J, the junction contained 3 bases not matched to a gene. Germline loops: CDR1 LNHNV, CDR2 YYDKDF (reference sequence). CDR3 length: 14 amino acids. The CDR3 spells CATSRTGSSYEQYF. CDR3 DNA sequence: TGTGCCACCAGCAGGACAGGGTCGTCCTACGAGCAGTACTTC.

This clone showed up just once. CDR3 sequence: CASSLDWSRNQPQHF. The CDR3 DNA reads as TGTGCCAGCAGCTTAGATTGGAGCAGAAATCAGCCCCAGCATTTT. The chain combines TRBV7-2 with TRBJ1-5, with D uncertain. Germline V CDR1 and CDR2: SGHTA, FQGNSA. The CDR3 extends over 15 amino acids. V was shortened by 1 base and J by 4 bases, with 11 bases between the two germline ends.

CDR3 DNA sequence: TGTGCCAGCAGTGAAGGGACTTCTAGGACTGAAGCTTTCTTT. It translates to CASSEGTSRTEAFF. The chain joins TRBV6-1 to TRBJ1-1; D gene unclear. The CDR3 has 14 amino acids. Trimming cost V 1 base and J 5 bases, with 11 bases left between them. Germline CDR1 is MNHNS and CDR2 is SASEGT.

This clone was detected only once. This sequence joins TRBV18 and TRBJ1-5; D ambiguous. CDR1 is KGHSH, CDR2 LQKENI, per germline. V was pared by 3 bases and J by 4 bases, with 4 bases between. This CDR3 is 12 amino acids long. The CDR3 region is CASSPLNQPQHF. The CDR3 coding sequence is TGTGCCAGCTCACCCTTAAATCAGCCCCAGCATTTT.

The V gene is TRBV5-1, the J gene TRBJ2-1, with D maybe TRBD1 (7 bases). V lost 4 bases to trimming and J lost 5 bases, with 16 bases between them. The CDR3 contains 15 residues. Germline V CDR1 and CDR2: SGHRS, YFSETQ. The CDR3 DNA reads as TGCGCCAGCAGCCCGGGGGACAGAGAGGACAATGAGCAGTTCTTC. It encodes CASSPGDREDNEQFF.

The CDR3 DNA is TGTGCCAGCTCACGACAGGGGGCTGGGGCCAACGTCCTGACTTTC. Encoded protein: CASSRQGAGANVLTF. The chain carries TRBV18 and TRBJ2-6, with 9 bases lining up with TRBD1. V was clipped by 4 bases and J by 2 bases; unmatched bases: 0. Germline CDR1 and CDR2: KGHSH and LQKENI. The CDR3 covers 15 residues.

V and J are TRBV11-1 and TRBJ1-2; TRBD1 might be the D (6 bases). The CDR3 length is 13 residues. Between the trimmed V and J ends, which lost 5 bases and 7 bases, there was a span of 14 bases. Per germline, CDR1 SGHAT and CDR2 FQDESV (reference sequence). This chain's CDR3 is CASSLPGGAGYTF. CDR3 in DNA: TGTGCCAGCAGCCTCCCGGGGGGCGCTGGCTACACCTTC.

This sequence joins TRBV6-1 and TRBJ1-2; 9 nucleotides align to TRBD1. The germline V gene has CDR1 MNHNS and CDR2 SASEGT. The CDR3 length is 13 residues. The trim removed 7 bases at V and 8 bases at J, leaving 8 bases unmatched. CDR3 DNA sequence: TGTGCCAGCACTCTACAGGGGGCGCGAGGCTACACCTTC. This codes for CASTLQGARGYTF.

The CDR3 bases are TGTGCCAGCAGTCCTTGGGACAGGGCGGGAGAGACCCAGTACTTC. It specifies CASSPWDRAGETQYF. V usage is TRBV14 and J usage is TRBJ2-5; 9 bases are shared with TRBD1. Germline V lookup: CDR1 SGHDN, CDR2 FVKESK. J gave up 4 bases and V 6 bases, and 9 bases lay outside the gene matches. This CDR3 contains 15 residues. Using reference TRBV14 and TRBJ2-5 for the parts outside the CDR3, the full variable domain is EAGVTQFPSHSVIEKGQTVTLRCDPISGHDNLYWYRRVMGKEIKFLLHFVKESKQDESGMPNNRFLAERTGGTYSTLKVQPAELEDSGVYFCASSPWDRAGETQYFGPGTRLLVL.

This chain uses TRBV10-3 with TRBJ2-1, with 8 bases identical to TRBD1. The CDR3 sequence is 13 residues long. Trimming took 2 bases from V and 10 from J; bases not matched to a gene: 4. CDR1 is ENHRY and CDR2 is SYGVKD in the germline V gene. The CDR3 DNA sequence: TGTGCCATCAGTGAGACCGACAGGGGAGAGCAGTTCTTC. Translating gives CAISETDRGEQFF.

The rearrangement uses TRBV5-1 and TRBJ2-7, with 7 nucleotides matching TRBD1. The germline gives CDR1 SGHRS, CDR2 YFSETQ. This CDR3 comprises 17 residues. After removal of 1 base from V and 2 bases from J, the junction contained 12 bases not matched to a gene. As DNA, the CDR3 is TGCGCCAGCAGCTTGTCATTCGGGACAGTGGAACCCTACGAGCAGTACTTC. The encoded protein is CASSLSFGTVEPYEQYF.

The chain is built from TRBV29-1 and TRBJ2-1; a possible D gene is TRBD1 (6 bases). V dropped 8 bases and J dropped 6 bases, with 14 bases sitting between them. Per germline, CDR1 SQVTM and CDR2 ANQGSEA. The CDR3 is 12 amino acids. DNA for the CDR3: TGCAGCATTCATGGACAGATCAATGAGCAGTTCTTC. Protein product: CSIHGQINEQFF.

This chain joins TRBV27 and TRBJ2-7; 11 nucleotides agree with TRBD2. The CDR3 runs to 14 residues. V gave up 4 bases and J gave up 4 bases; unmatched junction bases: 3. CDR1 is MNHEY and CDR2 is SMNVEV in the germline V gene (reference sequence). The CDR3 coding sequence is TGTGCCAGCAGTTCTAGCGGGAGGCGGTACGAGCAGTACTTC. Amino acids: CASSSSGRRYEQYF.